The clone carrying this T cell receptor beta chain has only a few counts. CDR3 length: 15 residues. The sample originates from a study of blood T cell repertoires in COVID-19. Study overall: Whether acute or convalescent, the COVID-19 samples came from the United States, Italy and Spain.

Repertoires were generated with immunoSEQ multiplex PCR, while TCRdb's copy carries only in-frame clones and drops some. The sample shows about 250,000 clones, approximately 86% of them seen only once. The chain is built from TRBV21-1 and TRBJ1-5; the table's D call, TRBD1, has no DNA check behind it. TRBV21-1 counts as a pseudogene. The sample taken for sequencing was PBMCs or T cells enriched from blood (not recorded which). This clonotype was sampled from a woman in her 30s with acute COVID-19. The chain's CDR3 is CASIPRGYSNQPQHF. The DNA for the CDR3 is TGTGCCAGCATACCCAGGGGGTATAGCAATCAGCCCCAGCATTTT.